Below, 24 T cell receptor beta chains from the same sample are listed, as sequenced in a study of memory CD4+ T cells and cytomegalovirus serostatus. This table comes from immunoSEQ multiplex PCR, and its TCRdb copy is limited to in-frame clones, with some not included. The table lists 61,000 or so clones, over 70% of them singletons, with approximately 0.5% in the top ten. Single viable CD3+CD4+CD8-CD45RO+ cells were sorted as the memory CD4+ T cells. Sequenced material: memory CD4+ T cells from blood. The receptors stem from an adult in good health and CMV-seronegative. Some clones in this sample may be carry-over from other donors' samples.

This clone was found once. The chain couples TRBV21-1 to TRBJ2-4; the table's D call, TRBD2, has no DNA check behind it. TRBV21-1 is noted as a pseudogene. This CDR3 region has 17 residues. The CDR3, as DNA: TGTGCCAGCAGCCCCCAGGAACTAGCGGGAGTTCCGGACATTCAGTACTTC. Translation gives CASSPQELAGVPDIQYF.

The chain has TRBV7-2 and TRBJ2-5; D possibly uses TRBD1 or TRBD2 (6 bases each). Germline-derived CDR1 and CDR2 are SGHTA and FQGNSA. The CDR3 covers 14 residues. Trimming cost V 5 bases and J 4 bases, with 14 bases left between them. CDR3 DNA sequence: TGTGCCAGCAGCGAGGGGGGAGGTGGAGAGACCCAGTACTTC. Its translation: CASSEGGGGETQYF.

The chain employs TRBV7-9 and TRBJ2-7; 7 nucleotides match TRBD2. Per germline, CDR1 SEHNR and CDR2 FQNEAQ (reference sequence). This CDR3 contains 15 residues. V lost 5 bases to trimming and J lost 1 base; unmatched junction nucleotides: 8. The CDR3 coding sequence is TGTGCCAGCAGCGACACGGGGGGTAGATCCTACGAGCAGTACTTC. Protein: CASSDTGGRSYEQYF.

The chain joins TRBV7-2 to TRBJ2-2; a possible D gene is TRBD1 (6 bases). In germline, CDR1 is SGHTA, CDR2 FQGNSA. The V end was cut by 5 bases, the J end by 4 bases, with 11 bases between. The CDR3 is 14 amino acids. The chain's CDR3 is CASSVYRVTGELFF. As DNA, the CDR3 is TGTGCCAGCAGCGTCTACAGGGTCACCGGGGAGCTGTTTTTT.

The CDR3 DNA is TGTGCCAGCTCTCCGGACAGGGAAGGAACGAGAAAGTACTTC. It yields the protein CASSPDREGTRKYF. The chain combines TRBV18 with TRBJ2-7, with 8 bases that match TRBD1. The CDR3 length is 14 residues. Germline trimming cut 6 bases from V and 11 bases from J; bases unmatched to any gene: 15. Germline assignment: CDR1 KGHSH and CDR2 LQKENI.

This sequence joins TRBV5-4 and TRBJ1-2; 12 bases are shared with TRBD1. This CDR3 spans 16 amino acids. The germline V gene has CDR1 SGHNT and CDR2 YYREEE (reference sequence). V was pared by 5 bases and J by 3 bases, with 8 bases of the junction left unmatched. DNA of the CDR3: TGTGCCAGCAGTCCTTCTCGGGACAGGGGGCACTATGGCTACACCTTC. As protein: CASSPSRDRGHYGYTF.

The V gene is TRBV5-1, the J gene TRBJ2-3, with D possibly TRBD1 on 6 matching bases. Germline V lookup: CDR1 SGHRS, CDR2 YFSETQ. Trimming took 4 bases from V and 4 from J, leaving 13 bases between them. This CDR3 contains 14 residues. CDR3 sequence: CASSANRVADTQYF. The CDR3 nucleotides read TGCGCCAGCAGCGCCAACAGGGTAGCAGATACGCAGTATTTT.

The rearrangement uses TRBV7-9 and TRBJ2-3; D is perhaps TRBD2 (5 bases). V dropped 1 base and J dropped 7 bases, with 6 bases sitting between them. Per germline, CDR1 SEHNR and CDR2 FQNEAQ (reference sequence). CDR3 length: 12 residues. The CDR3 here is CASSLGGNTQYF. The CDR3 DNA sequence: TGTGCCAGCAGCTTAGGAGGGAATACGCAGTATTTT.

This CDR3 is CASSRRLGGSMETQYF. DNA of the CDR3: TGTGCCAGCAGCCGGCGACTGGGCGGGAGTATGGAGACCCAGTACTTC. V and J are TRBV5-5 and TRBJ2-5; 7 bases line up with TRBD2. Germline V gene data show CDR1 as SGHKS and CDR2 as YYEKEE (reference sequence). V was pared by 4 bases and J by 5 bases, with 14 bases of the junction left unmatched. The CDR3 spans 16 residues.

The V and J genes are TRBV5-8 and TRBJ2-5; D might be TRBD2 (6 bases). The V and J ends lost 0 bases and 3 bases respectively, with 12 bases between them. Germline lookup yields CDR1 SGHTS and CDR2 YDEGEE. This CDR3 spans 15 amino acids. The CDR3 nucleotides are TGTGCCAGCAGCTTGGGCGGGACTTCAAAAGAGACCCAGTACTTC. Encoded protein: CASSLGGTSKETQYF.

J is TRBJ2-3 and V is TRBV7-2; D ambiguous. Looked up from germline, CDR1 is SGHTA and CDR2 is FQGNSA. V was shortened by 5 bases and J by 1 base, with 25 bases between the two germline ends. This CDR3 comprises 19 residues. CDR3 sequence (DNA): TGTGCCAGCAGCCCCTTGGCTGGTGTGACCATCTACCGCACAGATACGCAGTATTTT. Translating it yields CASSPLAGVTIYRTDTQYF.

This clone was detected a few times. Written as DNA, the CDR3 is TGTGCCAGTAAGTTCGGCCTCCGCGGGAGATCTGGGGAGCTGTTTTTT. This codes for CASKFGLRGRSGELFF. The chain has TRBV19 and TRBJ2-2; 7 nucleotides agree with TRBD2. Germline CDR1 is LNHDA and CDR2 is SQIVND (reference sequence). The V and J ends lost 7 bases and 8 bases, in that order; junction bases with no gene match: 16. The CDR3 is made up of 16 amino acids.

The genes are TRBV7-6 and TRBJ2-5, with D possibly being TRBD2 (6 bases). V was clipped by 3 bases and J by 2 bases, with 16 bases between them. This CDR3 is 16 amino acids long. The germline V gene has CDR1 SGHVS and CDR2 FNYEAQ. The CDR3 coding sequence is TGTGCCAGCAGCTTGATTGGCGGGACGACACAAGAGACCCAGTACTTC. Encoded protein: CASSLIGGTTQETQYF.

The rearrangement uses TRBV28 and TRBJ1-2, with D tentatively TRBD1 (6 bases). This CDR3 has 14 amino acids. Germline CDR1 MDHEN, CDR2 SYDVKM. Trimming took 9 bases from V and 8 from J, leaving 22 bases between them. The CDR3 protein is CASNSGGGPSGYTF. CDR3 DNA sequence: TGTGCCAGTAATTCCGGGGGCGGGCCCTCGGGCTACACCTTC.

This chain joins TRBV30 and TRBJ2-7; possibly TRBD1 or TRBD2 for D (5 bases each). Trimming removed 3 bases at V and 3 bases at J, with 15 bases between. The CDR3 length is 14 residues. Per the germline V gene, CDR1 is GTSNPN and CDR2 is SVGIG (reference sequence). CDR3 in DNA: TGTGCCTGGAGGGTAGCCGGGACCCACTACGAGCAGTACTTC. The encoded protein is CAWRVAGTHYEQYF.

The chain carries TRBV7-8 and TRBJ1-1; D is uncertain. The ends were cut back, 4 bases at V and 1 base at J, with 7 bases in the middle. This CDR3 is 13 amino acids long. CDR1 SGHVS and CDR2 FQNEAQ come from the germline V gene. The CDR3 spells CASSSERNTEAFF. In nucleotides, the CDR3 is TGTGCCAGCAGCTCAGAGCGGAACACTGAAGCTTTCTTT.

V usage is TRBV2 and J usage is TRBJ2-3; D is ambiguous. Germline V gene lookup returns CDR1 SNHLY and CDR2 FYNNEI. The CDR3 is 14 residues long. Trimming shortened V by 2 bases and J by 1 base, and 7 bases separated the two germline ends. Written as DNA, the CDR3 is TGTGCCAGCAGTGAACGAAGCGGCACAGATACGCAGTATTTT. This codes for CASSERSGTDTQYF.

This chain uses TRBV29-1 with TRBJ2-1; maybe TRBD2 (5 bases). Trimming took off 3 bases at V and 6 bases at J, with 21 bases between the two ends. Germline CDR1 reads SQVTM; CDR2 reads ANQGSEA. CDR3 length: 16 amino acids. The CDR3 spells CSVDRSRVPGSNEQFF. The CDR3 DNA reads as TGCAGCGTTGACCGGTCCCGAGTCCCTGGGAGCAATGAGCAGTTCTTC.

J is TRBJ2-1 and V is TRBV11-3; tentative D call: TRBD1 (7 bases). The V end lost 5 bases, the J end lost 2 bases, and 10 bases lay between the germline ends. Germline CDR1 is SGHNT and CDR2 is YENEEA. The CDR3 loop spans 14 amino acids. CDR3 DNA: TGTGCCAGCAGCCGGGGGACAGCCTACAATGAGCAGTTCTTC. It encodes CASSRGTAYNEQFF.

The chain joins TRBV30 to TRBJ1-3, with D unclear. The CDR3 contains 13 residues. Trimming removed 2 bases from V and 3 bases from J, with 8 bases in between. Germline values: CDR1 GTSNPN, CDR2 SVGIG (reference sequence). The CDR3 here is CAWSTRGGNTIYF. For the CDR3, the DNA is TGTGCCTGGAGTACCCGAGGTGGAAACACCATATATTTT.

The V gene is TRBV30, the J gene TRBJ2-5; no clear D. The J call is in doubt because the DNA end fits TRBJ2-7 better. The germline V gene has CDR1 GTSNPN and CDR2 SVGIG (reference sequence). The CDR3 sequence is 13 residues long. CDR3 nucleotide sequence: TGTGCCTGGAAGTCAGGTTGGATGAACGAGCAGTACTTC. This sequence encodes CAWKSGWMNEQYF.

In this sample, this clone turned up once. This rearrangement joins TRBV5-6 to TRBJ1-2, with 9 bases fitting TRBD1. The CDR3 is 15 amino acids. Per germline, CDR1 SGHDT and CDR2 YYEEEE. J gave up 2 bases and V 4 bases, and 6 bases lay outside the gene matches. CDR3: CASSHPGTGNYGYTF. Here the CDR3 DNA reads TGTGCCAGCAGCCATCCCGGGACAGGGAACTATGGCTACACCTTC.

This rearrangement joins TRBV30 to TRBJ1-2; D uncertain. CDR3 size: 13 residues. Germline V gene data show CDR1 as GTSNPN and CDR2 as SVGIG (reference sequence). V gave up 3 bases and J gave up 4 bases, with 12 bases separating them. The CDR3 DNA sequence: TGTGCCTGGAGGACCGACGGATTCTATGGCTACACCTTC. Its protein is CAWRTDGFYGYTF.

This chain links TRBV2 with TRBJ1-5; possible D gene TRBD1, 6 bases. There are 16 residues in the CDR3. Trimming removed 4 bases from V and 7 bases from J, with 20 bases in between. The V gene's germline CDR1 is SNHLY and CDR2 FYNNEI. The CDR3 sequence is CASSAQEVGAWQPQHF. The CDR3 bases are TGTGCCAGCAGTGCACAGGAGGTGGGGGCTTGGCAGCCCCAGCATTTT. Filled out from reference TRBV2 and TRBJ1-5, the complete variable domain reads EPEVTQTPSHQVTQMGQEVILRCVPISNHLYFYWYRQILGQKVEFLVSFYNNEISEKSEIFDDQFSVERPDGSNFTLKIRSTKLEDSAMYFCASSAQEVGAWQPQHFGDGTRLSIL.